This T cell receptor (beta chain) comes out of a study of human thymus T cells. Study-level results: Among unrelated individuals, related research reported thymic repertoires that overlapped highly.

The V gene lost 8 bases and the J gene lost 1 base, with 20 bases spanning the gap. Germline-derived CDR1 and CDR2 are MDHEN and SYDVKM. This CDR3 contains 16 residues. From resections taken during corrective heart surgery, the thymus tissue was obtained. The repertoire was sequenced with immunoSEQ multiplex PCR; TCRdb's copy has only in-frame clones and lacks some. The sample shows tens of thousands of clones, 85% to 95% of them seen only once. To note about this clone: The antigen is not known.

This chain links TRBV28 with TRBJ1-2; D not resolved. Sequencing was done on a sample of thymus tissue. This TCR was recovered from a girl under three years old with a congenital heart defect but otherwise immunologically healthy. CDR3 loop: CASLKKGHQDNYGYTF. DNA for the CDR3: TGTGCCAGCCTAAAGAAAGGGCACCAGGATAACTATGGCTACACCTTC.